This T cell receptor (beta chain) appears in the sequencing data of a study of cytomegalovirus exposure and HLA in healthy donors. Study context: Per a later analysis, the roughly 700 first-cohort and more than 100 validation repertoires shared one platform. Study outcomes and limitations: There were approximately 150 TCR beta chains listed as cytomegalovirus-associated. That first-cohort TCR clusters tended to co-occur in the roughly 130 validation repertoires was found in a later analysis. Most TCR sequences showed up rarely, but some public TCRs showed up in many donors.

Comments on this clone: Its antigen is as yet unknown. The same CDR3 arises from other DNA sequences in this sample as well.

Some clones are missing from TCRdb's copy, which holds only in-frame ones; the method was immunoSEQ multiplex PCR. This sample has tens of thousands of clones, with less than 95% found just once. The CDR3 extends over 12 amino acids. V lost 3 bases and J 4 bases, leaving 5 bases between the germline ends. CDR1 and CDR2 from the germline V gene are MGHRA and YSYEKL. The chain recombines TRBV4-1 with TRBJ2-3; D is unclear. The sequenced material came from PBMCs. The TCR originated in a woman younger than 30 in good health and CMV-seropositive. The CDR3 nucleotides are TGCGCCAGCAGCCAGAGGTCAGATACGCAGTATTTT. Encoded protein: CASSQRSDTQYF.